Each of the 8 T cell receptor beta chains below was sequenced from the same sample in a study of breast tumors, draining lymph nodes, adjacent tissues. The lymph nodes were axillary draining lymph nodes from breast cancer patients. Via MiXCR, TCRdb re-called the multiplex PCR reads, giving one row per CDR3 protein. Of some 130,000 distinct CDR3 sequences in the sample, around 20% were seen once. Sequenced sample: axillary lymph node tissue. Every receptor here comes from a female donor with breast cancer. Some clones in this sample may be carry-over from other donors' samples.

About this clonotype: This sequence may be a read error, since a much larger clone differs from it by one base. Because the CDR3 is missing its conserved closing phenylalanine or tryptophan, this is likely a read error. The CDR3 spells CASSHGPSPYEQYS. In nucleotides, the CDR3 is TGTGCCAGCTCACATGGCCCCTCCCCCTACGAGCAGTACTCC. V gene TRBV18 combines with J gene TRBJ2-7; D is ambiguous. The CDR3 length is 14 residues. Trimming removed 4 bases at V and 2 bases at J, with 12 bases between. Germline CDR1 is KGHSH and CDR2 is LQKENI.

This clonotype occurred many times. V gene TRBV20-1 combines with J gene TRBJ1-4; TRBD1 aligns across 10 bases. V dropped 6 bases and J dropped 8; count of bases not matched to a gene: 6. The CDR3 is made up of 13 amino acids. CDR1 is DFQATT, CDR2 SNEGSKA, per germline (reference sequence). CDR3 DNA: TGCAGTGCAGCGACAGGGGGCAGGGAAAAACTGTTTTTT. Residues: CSAATGGREKLFF.

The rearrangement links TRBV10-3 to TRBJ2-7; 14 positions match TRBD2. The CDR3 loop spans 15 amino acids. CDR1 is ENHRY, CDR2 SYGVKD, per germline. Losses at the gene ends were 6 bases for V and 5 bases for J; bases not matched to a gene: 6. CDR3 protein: CAISAGLAGVNEQYF. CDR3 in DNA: TGTGCCATCAGCGCGGGACTAGCGGGAGTGAACGAGCAGTACTTC.

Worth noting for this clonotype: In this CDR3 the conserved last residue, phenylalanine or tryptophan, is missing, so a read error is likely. The CDR3 is CVSSVAGQGTDEQFV. The CDR3, as DNA: TGTGTCAGCAGCGTAGCTGGACAGGGGACGGATGAGCAGTTCGTC. The chain has TRBV9 and TRBJ2-1, with 9 bases lining up with TRBD1. The CDR3 extends over 15 amino acids. From germline, CDR1 is SGDLS and CDR2 YYNGEE.

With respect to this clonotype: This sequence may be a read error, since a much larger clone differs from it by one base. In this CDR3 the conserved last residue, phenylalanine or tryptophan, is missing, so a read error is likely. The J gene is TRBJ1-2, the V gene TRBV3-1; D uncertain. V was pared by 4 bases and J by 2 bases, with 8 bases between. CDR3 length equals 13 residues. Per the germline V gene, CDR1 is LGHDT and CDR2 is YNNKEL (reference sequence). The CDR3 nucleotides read TGTGCCAGCAGCCGAAGGCCGAACTATGGCTACACCGTC. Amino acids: CASSRRPNYGYTV.

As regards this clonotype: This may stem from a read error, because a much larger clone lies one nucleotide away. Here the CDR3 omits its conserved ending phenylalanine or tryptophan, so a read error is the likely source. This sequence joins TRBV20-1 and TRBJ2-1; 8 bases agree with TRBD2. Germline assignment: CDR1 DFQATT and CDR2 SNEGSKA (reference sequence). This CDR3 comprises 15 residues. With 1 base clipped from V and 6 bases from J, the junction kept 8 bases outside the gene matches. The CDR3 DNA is TGCAGTGCTAGAGTCCCATTCGGGACTAGCAATGAGCAGTTCCTC. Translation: CSARVPFGTSNEQFL.

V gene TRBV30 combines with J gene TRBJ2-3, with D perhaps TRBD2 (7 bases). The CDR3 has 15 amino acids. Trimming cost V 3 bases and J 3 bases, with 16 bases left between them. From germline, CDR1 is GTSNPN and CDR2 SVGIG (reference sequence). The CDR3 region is CAWSRGGGATDTQYF. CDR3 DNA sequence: TGTGCCTGGAGCCGCGGAGGGGGGGCGACAGATACGCAGTATTTT.

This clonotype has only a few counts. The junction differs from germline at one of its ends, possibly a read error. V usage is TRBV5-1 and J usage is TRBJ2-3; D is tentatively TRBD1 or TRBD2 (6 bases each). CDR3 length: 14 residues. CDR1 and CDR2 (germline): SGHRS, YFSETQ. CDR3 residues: CASRQATSTDAQYF. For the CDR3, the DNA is TGCGCCAGCCGACAGGCTACTAGCACAGATGCGCAGTATTTT.